The clone carrying this T cell receptor (beta chain) was counted at least ten times. Its specificity is not known. Unsorted libraries were prepared from 2 million PBMCs that had been stored at -80 C. The length of the CDR3 is 14 residues. V lost 4 bases and J lost 3, with 14 bases in between. Germline-derived CDR1 and CDR2 are SGHRS and YFSETQ. 5'RACE generated cDNA with 10-nucleotide random UMIs. TCRdb ran MiXCR on the 5' RACE reads and lists one entry per CDR3 protein. The data show 50,000 or so distinct CDR3 sequences, under 3.5% seen once. The data are from a study of neurological immune-mediated disorders. Overall study results and limits: It was HTLV-1-associated myelopathy that showed the most TCR clonal expansion, while multiple sclerosis showed the least, falling below healthy controls. According to phylogenetic grouping, one related-CDR3 cluster, a possible signature, contained the repertoires of 18 of 34 multiple sclerosis patients.

The sequenced sample was PBMCs. The receptor was derived from a woman between 55 and 75 years old with multiple sclerosis. This chain connects TRBV5-1 to TRBJ2-7; TRBD2 is a possible D gene (6 bases). In DNA form, the CDR3 reads TGCGCCAGCAGCCCGGAGGGGTTGGGCTACGAGCAGTACTTC. This translates into CASSPEGLGYEQYF.